This TCR beta chain is from a study of cytomegalovirus exposure and HLA in healthy donors. Study-wide findings and caveats: Specific recognition of CMV antigens was confirmed in vitro for three chains (all CMV-associated). Reports indicated that the classifier achieved high specificity and sensitivity in diagnosing cytomegalovirus status.

The validation cohort, a group of over a hundred subjects, included the donors and was separate from the roughly 670-subject first cohort. Comment on this clone: Its antigen is as yet unknown.

Data came from immunoSEQ multiplex PCR; TCRdb stores just in-frame clones and leaves some out. This table holds 90,000 to 110,000 clones, 70% to 90% found once. Material for sequencing was PBMCs. This clonotype was sampled from a woman between 18 and 29 years old in good health and CMV-seropositive.

This chain's CDR3 is CASRGQGHEQYF. CDR3 nucleotide sequence: TGTGCCAGCAGGGGACAGGGCCACGAGCAGTACTTC. The rearrangement joins TRBV2 to TRBJ2-7; TRBD1 matches 9 bases. This CDR3 region has 12 residues. The germline V gene encodes CDR1 SNHLY and CDR2 FYNNEI. With 6 bases clipped from V and 5 bases from J, the junction kept 2 bases outside the gene matches.